The text below deals with one TCR beta chain. The sample comes from a study of beta chain features in type 1 diabetes. Every bit of the isolated RNA underwent reverse transcription, so sequencing read expressed TCRB transcripts. Measured with immunoSEQ multiplex PCR; TCRdb has only the in-frame clones, and not every one. The data hold some 40,000 clones, with 49% observed a single time. This CDR3 has 13 residues. The trim removed 9 bases at V and 5 bases at J, leaving 6 bases unmatched. Germline V gene sequence: CDR1 MNHNY, CDR2 SVGAGI (reference sequence). The sample consisted of central memory CD4+ T cells from blood. The V call is TRBV6-6, the J call TRBJ1-5, with 8 nucleotides matching TRBD1. This TCR derives from a woman under 30 in good health. CDR3 amino acids: CASQGARDQPQHF. In DNA form, the CDR3 reads TGTGCCAGTCAGGGGGCTCGGGATCAGCCCCAGCATTTT.